This TCR beta chain was obtained from a study of blood T cell repertoires in COVID-19. The wider study: Acute and convalescent COVID-19 samples came from the United States, Italy and Spain. In each case, the material was cDNA or gDNA derived from T cells, B-cell-depleted T cells, or PBMCs.

Germline-derived CDR1 and CDR2 are SGHNT and YENEEA. V lost 5 bases and J lost 8; bases outside the gene matches: 14. This CDR3 has 16 amino acids. Residents of about two dozen US areas, aged about 18 to 89 years, made up the participants. Cohorts were determined from participant-reported clinical history. The repertoire was sequenced with immunoSEQ multiplex PCR; TCRdb's copy has only in-frame clones and lacks some. Among approximately 140,000 clones listed, approximately 90% were seen once. Material: PBMCs or T cells enriched from blood (not recorded which). This clonotype was obtained from a woman aged 30 to 39 with acute COVID-19. The V call is TRBV11-3, the J call TRBJ2-1, with TRBD2 matching 8 bases. The CDR3 bases are TGTGCCAGCAGCCCAGGGAAGCGGGAGAGAGTCGATGAGCAGTTCTTC. This gives the protein CASSPGKRERVDEQFF. Filled out from reference TRBV11-3 and TRBJ2-1, the complete variable domain reads EAGVVQSPRYKIIEKKQPVAFWCNPISGHNTLYWYLQNLGQGPELLIRYENEEAVDDSQLPKDRFSAERLKGVDSTLKIQPAELGDSAVYLCASSPGKRERVDEQFFGPGTRLTVL.